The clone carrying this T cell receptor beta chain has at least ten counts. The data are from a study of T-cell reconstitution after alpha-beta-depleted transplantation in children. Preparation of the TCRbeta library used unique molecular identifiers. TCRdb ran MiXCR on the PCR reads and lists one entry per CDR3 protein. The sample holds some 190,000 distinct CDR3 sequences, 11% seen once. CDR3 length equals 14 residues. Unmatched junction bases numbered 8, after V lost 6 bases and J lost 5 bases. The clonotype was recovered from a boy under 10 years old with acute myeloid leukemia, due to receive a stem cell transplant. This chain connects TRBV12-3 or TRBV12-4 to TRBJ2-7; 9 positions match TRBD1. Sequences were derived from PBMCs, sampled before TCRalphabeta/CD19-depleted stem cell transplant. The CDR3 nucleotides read TGTGCCAGCAGGGAACAGGGGGCAACGAACGAGCAGTACTTC. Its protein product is CASREQGATNEQYF.